This is a list of T cell receptor beta chains from one sample in a study of type 1 regulatory T cells. These receptors lack a known antigen. TCRdb reanalysed the reads using MiXCR and keeps one entry per CDR3 protein. The data contain approximately 72,000 distinct CDR3 sequences, 55% to 80% of them seen just once; the ten biggest clones take up 7% to 8.5%. The sample comprised cultured T cells, either the whole culture or a sorted T cell fraction (not recorded which). The source is a human donor in good health. Each CDR3 is given with its conserved first and last residue. A D gene is named only where the DNA matches it firmly. Clone size, where shown, is once, few, many, or a class for clones that have expanded.

V gene	clone size	J gene	D gene	CDR3 DNA	CDR3 protein
TRBV6-5	.	TRBJ1-5	.	TGTGCCAGCAGTCTCAACCGGGACGCCAATCAGCCCCAGCATTTT	CASSLNRDANQPQHF
TRBV19	few	TRBJ2-5	.	TGTGCCAGTAGCCCACCCGACAGGCCGGGGACCCAGTACTTC	CASSPPDRPGTQYF
TRBV20-1	.	TRBJ1-5	.	TGCAGTGCTAGAGATCGGTTAGCAGGTTCAAGCAATCAGCCCCAGCATTTT	CSARDRLAGSSNQPQHF
TRBV5-1	.	TRBJ2-7	TRBD1	TGCGCCAGCATCTTGGGTCCCTTCGGGACAGGTGACTACGAGCAGTACTTC	CASILGPFGTGDYEQYF
TRBV7-2	.	TRBJ1-4	.	TGTGCCAGCAGCTTTGTTGGGGGGGCAACTAATGAAAAACTGTTTTTT	CASSFVGGATNEKLFF
TRBV18	.	TRBJ2-1	.	TGTGCCAGCTCACTGAGTAATGAGCAGTTCTTC	CASSLSNEQFF
TRBV6-2/TRBV6-3	.	TRBJ2-7	.	TGTGCCAGCAGTTACTCTGCGGCTTCCTACGAGCAGTACTTC	CASSYSAASYEQYF
TRBV18	.	TRBJ2-7	.	TGTGCCAGCTCACCACCGCCAAACTCCTACGAGCAGTACTTC	CASSPPPNSYEQYF
TRBV18	.	TRBJ2-7	.	TGTGCCAGCTCACATGGGAGCAACTCCTACGAGCAGTACTTC	CASSHGSNSYEQYF
TRBV12-3/TRBV12-4	few	TRBJ1-5	.	TGTGCCAGCAGCCCAGGGACGGGCGGGGATCAGCCCCAGCATTTT	CASSPGTGGDQPQHF
TRBV6-1	.	TRBJ2-7	TRBD2	TGTGCCAGCAAAAATAGCGGGAACTCCTACGAGCAGTACTTC	CASKNSGNSYEQYF
TRBV4-3	.	TRBJ2-7	.	TGCGCCAGCAGCCAAGGAGGGGGGCCGCCTTACGAGCAGTACTTC	CASSQGGGPPYEQYF
TRBV2	few	TRBJ2-2	.	TGTGCCAGCCGGGGGAACACCGGGGAGCTGTTTTTT	CASRGNTGELFF
TRBV2	.	TRBJ2-7	.	TGTGCCAGCAGGCCTCAGTACGAGCAGTACTTC	CASRPQYEQYF
TRBV10-3	.	TRBJ2-3	.	TGTGCCATCAGTGATACAGATACGCAGTATTTT	CAISDTDTQYF
TRBV3-1	few	TRBJ2-1	.	TGTGCCAGCAGCCAAGGACTAGATAGTGAGCAGTTCTTC	CASSQGLDSEQFF
TRBV15	.	TRBJ1-2	.	TGTGCCACCAGCAGCCAGGCTAGGGATGGCTACACCTTC	CATSSQARDGYTF
TRBV30	.	TRBJ2-3	TRBD2	TGTGCCTGGAGCCCAAGGGTGCTAGCGGGAGGAGATACGCAGTATTTT	CAWSPRVLAGGDTQYF
TRBV5-5	.	TRBJ1-5	.	TGTGCCAGCAGCGGGGGGGCTGTCTATAGCAATCAGCCCCAGCATTTT	CASSGGAVYSNQPQHF
TRBV29-1	once	TRBJ2-5	TRBD2	TGCAGCGTTGATCTTCCTAGCGGGGGGCTGGGAGAGACCCAGTACTTC	CSVDLPSGGLGETQYF
TRBV5-1	.	TRBJ2-2	.	TGCGCCAGCAGCTCAAACAAACCGCGCCTCCTGAGGACCGGGGAGCTGTTTTTT	CASSSNKPRLLRTGELFF
TRBV14	.	TRBJ2-4	TRBD2	TGTGCCAGCAGCCAAGATCGGCAGGCGGGAGGCAAAAACATTCAGTACTTC	CASSQDRQAGGKNIQYF
TRBV29-1	.	TRBJ2-7	.	TGCAGCGCCCGAAGGTTAGAAGCCGGCGAGCAGTACTTC	CSARRLEAGEQYF
TRBV20-1	few	TRBJ2-7	TRBD1	TGCAGTGCTAAGCGGACAGGGAGTGGATACGAGCAGTACTTC	CSAKRTGSGYEQYF
TRBV5-1	.	TRBJ2-7	.	TGCGCCAGCAGACGGGGGTCAACTTCCTACGAGCAGTACTTC	CASRRGSTSYEQYF
TRBV6-1	.	TRBJ2-3	.	TGTGCCAGCAGTGAGTGGCAGGGTAGCACAGATACGCAGTATTTT	CASSEWQGSTDTQYF
TRBV10-1	few	TRBJ2-2	TRBD2	TGCGCCAGCAGCCTAGCGGGATCTGTCGGGGAGCTGTTTTTT	CASSLAGSVGELFF
TRBV6-1	.	TRBJ2-1	TRBD2	TGTGCCAGCAGTGAAGATCGGACTAGACCCAATGAGCAGTTCTTC	CASSEDRTRPNEQFF
TRBV2	.	TRBJ1-2	.	TGTGCCAGCAGTCCTGACACCCTCTATGGCTACACCTTC	CASSPDTLYGYTF
TRBV3-1	.	TRBJ1-1	.	TGTGCCAGCAGCCAAAGACTGGGGATGGCTTTCTTT	CASSQRLGMAFF
TRBV21-1	.	TRBJ2-3	.	TGTGCCAGCAGTTGCGGGCATACGCAGTATTTT	CASSCGHTQYF
TRBV5-1	.	TRBJ2-3	TRBD2	TGCGCCAGCAGTCGAGCGGGAGGGCCCCCAGATACGCAGTATTTT	CASSRAGGPPDTQYF
TRBV7-2	few	TRBJ2-5	.	TGTGCCAGCAGCTGGGGGCAAGAGACCCAGTACTTC	CASSWGQETQYF
TRBV18	.	TRBJ1-1	.	TGTGCCAGCTCCCAGAACGCGGATCCCACTGAAGCTTTCTTT	CASSQNADPTEAFF
TRBV20-1	.	TRBJ2-1	TRBD2	TGCAGTGCTCAAAGACTAGCCCTGCCCGGGTTCTTC	CSAQRLALPGFF
TRBV7-9	.	TRBJ2-3	.	TGTGCCAGCGGCTTAGAGGTCAGAGCGCAGTATTTT	CASGLEVRAQYF
TRBV3-1	.	TRBJ2-1	TRBD1	TGTGCCAGCAAGAAGGGACAGAACTACAATGAGCAGTTCTTC	CASKKGQNYNEQFF
TRBV20-1	few	TRBJ2-1	.	TGCAGTGCGACCTTACTCCTGAATGAGCAGTTCTTC	CSATLLLNEQFF
TRBV6-2/TRBV6-3	.	TRBJ2-3	.	TGTGCCAGCAGTTACTGGTCGGGAGATACAGATACGCAGTATTTT	CASSYWSGDTDTQYF